One sample yielded the 30 T cell receptor beta chains listed below, sequenced in a study of T cell responses to AZD1222 COVID-19 vaccine. Sequencing was performed with immunoSEQ multiplex PCR; in TCRdb, only in-frame clones are kept and a portion is missing. The profile shows about 92,000 clones, around 90% of them singletons. This specimen consisted of peripheral blood, obtained on day 0 of AZD1222 vaccination. These receptors all come from an adult in good health.

This chain links TRBV6-1 with TRBJ1-5; D is uncertain. The germline V gene encodes CDR1 MNHNS and CDR2 SASEGT. The CDR3 length is 16 residues. V lost 2 bases and J 4 bases, leaving 15 bases between the germline ends. CDR3 in DNA: TGTGCCAGCAGTGAACAAAACCTCCTAGGGAATCAGCCCCAGCATTTT. Translation gives CASSEQNLLGNQPQHF.

V gene TRBV10-1 combines with J gene TRBJ2-7, with a tentative D call TRBD2 (5 bases). CDR1 WNHNN and CDR2 SYGVQD come from the germline V gene (reference sequence). The germline V and J ends were trimmed by 2 bases and 3 bases, with 8 bases remaining between them. This CDR3 is 13 amino acids long. This CDR3 reads CASSEGRGYEQYF. The DNA for the CDR3 is TGCGCCAGCAGTGAGGGACGGGGCTACGAGCAGTACTTC.

The chain employs TRBV5-1 and TRBJ1-2, with a tentative D call TRBD1 (5 bases). Per germline, CDR1 SGHRS and CDR2 YFSETQ. The germline V and J ends were trimmed by 4 bases and 6 bases, with 10 bases remaining between them. The CDR3 spans 12 residues. The CDR3 DNA follows: TGCGCCAGCAGCACCCAGACAGATGGCTACACCTTC. Translated, it gives CASSTQTDGYTF.

V gene TRBV9 combines with J gene TRBJ2-7; D perhaps matches TRBD1 (6 bases). The V and J ends lost 0 bases and 6 bases respectively, with 7 bases between them. CDR3 size: 12 residues. In germline, CDR1 is SGDLS, CDR2 YYNGEE. This chain's CDR3 is CASSVAGVEQYF. In nucleotides, the CDR3 is TGTGCCAGCAGCGTAGCAGGGGTCGAGCAGTACTTC.

The rearrangement joins TRBV4-2 to TRBJ2-2; possibly TRBD1 or TRBD2 for D (5 bases each). The CDR3 runs 15 residues. Germline lookup yields CDR1 LGHNA and CDR2 YNFKEQ. Trimming left V 0 bases short and J 5 bases short, with 10 bases between. The CDR3 coding sequence is TGTGCCAGCAGCCAAGAGGGCGAGGGGACCGGGGAGCTGTTTTTT. This codes for CASSQEGEGTGELFF.

This sequence joins TRBV3-1 (or the pseudogene TRBV3-2) and TRBJ1-6, with 8 bases aligning to TRBD1. Germline values: CDR1 LGHDT, CDR2 YNNKEL (reference sequence). This CDR3 is 15 amino acids long. The trim removed 4 bases at V and 5 bases at J, leaving 4 bases unmatched. The CDR3, as DNA: TGTGCCAGCAGCCCTGACAGGGGACATAATTCACCCCTCCACTTT. It is translated as CASSPDRGHNSPLHF.

CDR3 region: CASSPISPNTGELFF. CDR3 sequence (DNA): TGCGCCAGCAGCCCAATATCTCCGAACACCGGGGAGCTGTTTTTT. The chain recombines TRBV5-1 with TRBJ2-2; D is unresolved. Germline-derived CDR1 and CDR2 are SGHRS and YFSETQ. V was trimmed by 4 bases and J by 0 bases, leaving 10 bases between them. CDR3 length: 15 residues.

This sequence joins TRBV7-9 and TRBJ1-5, with D unresolved. V was clipped by 4 bases and J by 5 bases, with 12 bases between them. CDR1 is SEHNR and CDR2 is FQNEAQ in the germline V gene (reference sequence). The CDR3 spans 14 residues. CDR3 sequence reads: CASSSQDGDQPQHF. Written as DNA, the CDR3 is TGTGCCAGCAGCTCCCAGGACGGAGATCAGCCCCAGCATTTT.

The rearrangement links TRBV28 to TRBJ1-6; D is perhaps TRBD1 (5 bases). The CDR3 has 16 residues. V was trimmed by 2 bases and J by 0 bases, leaving 8 bases between them. Per germline, CDR1 MDHEN and CDR2 SYDVKM. The CDR3 is CASSLGGSSYNSPLHF. DNA of the CDR3: TGTGCCAGCAGTTTAGGGGGGAGCTCCTATAATTCACCCCTCCACTTT.

The rearrangement joins TRBV20-1 to TRBJ2-5; D unresolved. Germline values: CDR1 DFQATT, CDR2 SNEGSKA (reference sequence). The V and J ends lost 6 bases and 4 bases respectively, with 9 bases between them. The CDR3 runs to 11 residues. The DNA of the CDR3 is TGCAGTGCCCCTCAGTTAGAGACCCAGTACTTC. Its protein is CSAPQLETQYF.

The chain carries TRBV19 and TRBJ2-3, with a weak D call TRBD1 (5 bases). CDR1 and CDR2 (germline): LNHDA, SQIVND (reference sequence). V dropped 3 bases and J dropped 0 bases, with 10 bases sitting between them. CDR3 size: 15 residues. For the CDR3, the DNA is TGTGCCAGTAGTATTCGACAGCCTAGCACAGATACGCAGTATTTT. The encoded protein is CASSIRQPSTDTQYF.

In this sample, this clone turned up once. The V and J genes are TRBV7-2 and TRBJ1-5; 9 bases are shared with TRBD1. Germline V CDR1 and CDR2: SGHTA, FQGNSA. The CDR3 is 13 amino acids. J lost 6 bases, V lost 5 bases, and 2 bases had no gene match. DNA of the CDR3: TGTGCCAGCAGCGACAGGGGGGGTCAGCCCCAGCATTTT. Protein: CASSDRGGQPQHF.

This clone turned up a few times. The V gene is TRBV18, the J gene TRBJ1-6; 8 bases map to TRBD1. The CDR3 is 15 amino acids. Germline V CDR1 and CDR2: KGHSH, LQKENI. V gave up 4 bases and J gave up 5 bases; unmatched junction bases: 4. CDR3 in DNA: TGTGCCAGCTCACTCTCACAGGGGGATAATTCACCCCTCCACTTT. Translation gives CASSLSQGDNSPLHF. The complete variable domain, with remaining parts taken from reference TRBV18 and TRBJ1-6, reads NAGVMQNPRHLVRRRGQEARLRCSPMKGHSHVYWYRQLPEEGLKFMVYLQKENIIDESGMPKERFSAEFPKEGPSILRIQQVVRGDSAAYFCASSLSQGDNSPLHFGNGTRLTVT.

This chain connects TRBV30 to TRBJ2-5; D call uncertain. CDR1 is GTSNPN, CDR2 SVGIG, per germline (reference sequence). This CDR3 is 12 amino acids long. The V end was cut by 3 bases, the J end by 1 base, with 6 bases between. The CDR3 region is CAWRRLQETQYF. CDR3 nucleotide sequence: TGTGCCTGGAGGCGGCTCCAAGAGACCCAGTACTTC.

This CDR3 is CASSLWTGNTEAFF. The CDR3 DNA is TGTGCCAGCAGCCTGTGGACAGGGAACACTGAAGCTTTCTTT. V gene TRBV5-6 combines with J gene TRBJ1-1, with 7 bases that match TRBD1. The germline gives CDR1 SGHDT, CDR2 YYEEEE. V was pared by 4 bases and J by 1 base, with 4 bases of the junction left unmatched. The CDR3 extends over 14 amino acids.

This chain connects TRBV27 to TRBJ2-7; 11 bases line up with TRBD1. Germline CDR1 is MNHEY and CDR2 is SMNVEV (reference sequence). J gave up 6 bases and V 2 bases, and 9 bases lay outside the gene matches. The CDR3 covers 16 residues. The CDR3 reads CASSLEDRGRECEQYF. Here the CDR3 DNA reads TGTGCCAGCAGTTTAGAGGACAGGGGGCGGGAGTGCGAGCAGTACTTC.

The genes are TRBV10-3 and TRBJ2-1; TRBD2 might be the D (5 bases). CDR1 is ENHRY and CDR2 is SYGVKD in the germline V gene. V gave up 0 bases and J gave up 7 bases, with 19 bases separating them. CDR3 length: 17 amino acids. CDR3 protein: CAISESMVRVGRNEQFF. The CDR3, as DNA: TGTGCCATCAGTGAGTCGATGGTGCGGGTGGGTCGGAATGAGCAGTTCTTC.

The chain recombines TRBV7-3 with TRBJ2-5, with D maybe TRBD1 (6 bases). V was trimmed by 5 bases and J by 2 bases, leaving 12 bases between them. This CDR3 is built from 14 residues. The germline V gene has CDR1 SGHTA and CDR2 FQGTGA. Written as DNA, the CDR3 is TGTGCCAGCAGCCCAACCGGACAGCAAGAGACCCAGTACTTC. Translating it yields CASSPTGQQETQYF.

This clone was observed a single time. The chain carries TRBV2 and TRBJ2-1, with 8 bases that match TRBD2. J gave up 1 base and V 5 bases, and 4 bases lay outside the gene matches. CDR3 size: 15 residues. CDR1 SNHLY and CDR2 FYNNEI come from the germline V gene. CDR3 coding DNA: TGTGCCAGCAGTTCGGGGGGGTCTTCCTACAATGAGCAGTTCTTC. It codes for CASSSGGSSYNEQFF.

Only one count was recorded for this clone. The rearrangement joins TRBV13 to TRBJ2-7, with 10 nucleotides matching TRBD2. With V trimmed by 4 bases and J by 0 bases, 3 bases remained unmatched. This CDR3 spans 15 amino acids. Per germline, CDR1 PRHDT and CDR2 FYEKMQ (reference sequence). The CDR3 nucleotides are TGTGCCAGCAGCTCTGGACTAGCGGTCTCCTACGAGCAGTACTTC. Protein sequence: CASSSGLAVSYEQYF.

The J gene is TRBJ1-6, the V gene TRBV4-2; 7 positions agree with TRBD1. Germline trimming cut 0 bases from V and 9 bases from J; bases unmatched to any gene: 11. Germline assignment: CDR1 LGHNA and CDR2 YNFKEQ. This CDR3 is 17 amino acids long. The CDR3 DNA is TGTGCCAGCAGCCAAGAACCTGGAGGGGGCGCGGGTTCACCCCTCCACTTT. Translating it yields CASSQEPGGGAGSPLHF.

The rearrangement links TRBV9 to TRBJ1-4; tentative D call: TRBD1 (5 bases). V was clipped by 4 bases and J by 14 bases, with 18 bases between them. CDR1 is SGDLS and CDR2 is YYNGEE in the germline V gene. The CDR3 consists of 13 residues. The CDR3 protein is CASSPERGGSLFF. The CDR3 nucleotides read TGTGCCAGCAGCCCCGAGAGGGGAGGGAGTCTGTTTTTT.

The chain couples TRBV9 to TRBJ2-1; TRBD1 aligns across 8 bases. This CDR3 is built from 13 residues. J was trimmed by 8 bases and V by 3 bases; bases with no gene match: 4. Germline V CDR1 and CDR2: SGDLS, YYNGEE. Here the CDR3 reads CASSGQGLDEQFF. The CDR3 nucleotides read TGTGCCAGCAGCGGACAGGGGTTAGATGAGCAGTTCTTC.

This chain connects TRBV6-5 to TRBJ2-3; 10 positions match TRBD1. From germline, CDR1 is MNHEY and CDR2 SVGAGI. The CDR3 extends over 14 amino acids. V shed 6 bases and J 5 bases; nucleotides not matched to a gene: 5. The chain's CDR3 is CASRRQGAGDTQYF. For the CDR3, the DNA is TGTGCCAGCAGGAGACAGGGGGCAGGAGATACGCAGTATTTT.

This chain connects TRBV5-1 to TRBJ1-1; TRBD1 matches 7 bases. Germline loops: CDR1 SGHRS, CDR2 YFSETQ. This CDR3 has 14 amino acids. V was clipped by 3 bases and J by 4 bases; unmatched bases: 6. CDR3 in amino acids: CASSWGTEGTEAFF. In DNA, the CDR3 is TGCGCCAGCAGCTGGGGGACAGAAGGCACTGAAGCTTTCTTT.

The J gene is TRBJ1-2, the V gene TRBV27; no clear D gene. This CDR3 has 16 amino acids. V shed 5 bases and J shed 2 bases, with 18 bases lying between them. Germline CDR1 MNHEY, CDR2 SMNVEV (reference sequence). This CDR3 is CASSGIGQEVNYGYTF. The CDR3 region has the DNA TGTGCCAGCAGTGGAATCGGGCAGGAGGTAAACTATGGCTACACCTTC.

Only one count was recorded for this clone. The chain uses TRBV7-9 and TRBJ2-7, with D maybe TRBD2 (6 bases). The V gene's germline CDR1 is SEHNR and CDR2 FQNEAQ (reference sequence). The CDR3 spans 12 residues. V was trimmed by 4 bases and J by 4 bases, leaving 8 bases between them. The CDR3 reads CASSWEVYEQYF. The CDR3 DNA reads as TGTGCCAGCAGCTGGGAGGTTTACGAGCAGTACTTC.

The genes are TRBV28 and TRBJ1-2, with 7 nucleotides matching TRBD1. The CDR3 runs to 13 residues. Per germline, CDR1 MDHEN and CDR2 SYDVKM. The V and J ends lost 3 bases and 6 bases, in that order; junction bases with no gene match: 4. The CDR3 reads CASSLGQLDGYTF. CDR3 nucleotides: TGTGCCAGCAGTTTGGGACAGTTAGATGGCTACACCTTC.

The chain couples TRBV18 to TRBJ1-1; maybe TRBD1 (6 bases). The germline V and J ends were trimmed by 6 bases and 6 bases, with 17 bases remaining between them. The CDR3 covers 14 residues. Germline loops: CDR1 KGHSH, CDR2 LQKENI. CDR3 nucleotide sequence: TGTGCCAGCTCGGCTATCCAGGGGAGCCCTGAAGCTTTCTTT. Its protein product is CASSAIQGSPEAFF.

The rearrangement links TRBV4-3 to TRBJ2-1, with 9 bases fitting TRBD2. The CDR3 is made up of 15 amino acids. Germline lookup yields CDR1 LGHNA and CDR2 YSLEER. V lost 1 base, J lost 7 bases, and 5 bases stayed unmatched. The CDR3 region is CASSQGASGGNEQFF. The CDR3 DNA follows: TGCGCCAGCAGCCAAGGGGCAAGCGGGGGGAATGAGCAGTTCTTC.